Below are 21 T cell receptor beta chains sequenced from a single sample in a study of early T cells in non-severe SARS-CoV-2 infection. TCRdb independently ran MiXCR on the 5' RACE reads; one entry per CDR3 protein. Of around 40,000 distinct CDR3 sequences listed, 5.5% to 7.5% were seen once; the top ten hold more than 4.5%. Sequenced: whole blood. Receptor source: an adult who was a healthcare worker with PCR-confirmed SARS-CoV-2 infection or an uninfected control (not recorded which).

This clonotype was counted a few times. J is TRBJ2-1 and V is TRBV4-3; TRBD1 matches at 11 bases. J was trimmed by 6 bases and V by 3 bases; bases with no gene match: 4. CDR1 LGHNA and CDR2 YSLEER come from the germline V gene. This CDR3 has 15 amino acids. Written as DNA, the CDR3 is TGCGCCAGCAGCCAGACCGGGACAGGGGGCAATGAGCAGTTCTTC. This codes for CASSQTGTGGNEQFF.

Comments on this clonotype: Possible read error: a much larger clone is one base away. This chain joins TRBV28 and TRBJ2-7; 7 bases agree with TRBD2. The CDR3 is 14 amino acids. Per the germline V gene, CDR1 is MDHEN and CDR2 is SYDVKM. The CDR3 reads CASSLAGLPYEQHF. The CDR3 nucleotides are TGTGCCAGCAGTTTAGCGGGACTACCCTACGAGCAGCACTTC.

This clonotype was picked up a small number of times. This chain uses TRBV20-1 with TRBJ1-1, with D unclear. Trimming stripped 6 bases from V and 10 bases from J, with 15 bases between. Germline V gene lookup returns CDR1 DFQATT and CDR2 SNEGSKA (reference sequence). There are 11 residues in the CDR3. This chain's CDR3 is CSAERERGAFF. For the CDR3, the DNA is TGCAGTGCCGAGCGGGAAAGAGGAGCTTTCTTT.

This clonotype was detected a few times. This chain uses TRBV29-1 with TRBJ2-1; no definite D call. The ends were cut back, 6 bases at V and 4 bases at J, with 7 bases in the middle. In germline, CDR1 is SQVTM, CDR2 ANQGSEA. The CDR3 is made up of 11 amino acids. CDR3 nucleotides: TGCAGCGTACTAACGTACAATGAGCAGTTCTTC. Amino acid sequence: CSVLTYNEQFF.

This clonotype turned up a few times. The CDR3 reads CASSLVREQFF. In nucleotides, the CDR3 is TGTGCCAGCAGCTTAGTGAGGGAGCAGTTCTTC. The chain links TRBV7-2 to TRBJ2-1; D is uncertain. Looked up from germline, CDR1 is SGHTA and CDR2 is FQGNSA. This CDR3 spans 11 amino acids. The V and J ends lost 1 base and 10 bases respectively, with 5 bases between them. Drawing the rest from reference TRBV7-2 and TRBJ2-1, the complete variable domain is GAGVSQSPSNKVTEKGKDVELRCDPISGHTALYWYRQSLGQGLEFLIYFQGNSAPDKSGLPSDRFSAERTGGSVSTLTIQRTQQEDSAVYLCASSLVREQFFGPGTRLTVL.

This chain joins TRBV28 and TRBJ1-5, with D perhaps matching TRBD1 (6 bases). Germline values: CDR1 MDHEN, CDR2 SYDVKM. The CDR3 has 15 amino acids. V dropped 6 bases and J dropped 5 bases, with 17 bases sitting between them. The DNA of the CDR3 is TGTGCCAGCAGCCTACCCGGGGGCCCCCATCAGCCCCAGCATTTT. This gives the protein CASSLPGGPHQPQHF.

This clonotype was picked up many times. V gene TRBV28 combines with J gene TRBJ1-1; maybe TRBD1 (6 bases). With 6 bases removed from V and 4 bases from J, the gap between germline ends came to 12 bases. CDR3 length equals 13 residues. Germline V gene sequence: CDR1 MDHEN, CDR2 SYDVKM. The CDR3 DNA reads as TGTGCCAGCAGCCGGGGGCGGCCCACTGAAGCTTTCTTT. It specifies CASSRGRPTEAFF.

This clonotype has at least ten counts. This chain uses TRBV6-6 with TRBJ2-7; possible D gene TRBD1, 6 bases. Germline V lookup: CDR1 MNHNY, CDR2 SVGAGI (reference sequence). The V gene lost 4 bases and the J gene lost 5 bases, with 15 bases spanning the gap. The CDR3 has 14 residues. CDR3 amino acids: CASSWKQGLDEQYF. The CDR3 nucleotides are TGTGCCAGCAGTTGGAAACAGGGCTTGGACGAGCAGTACTTC.

The table lists this clonotype with a few counts. The rearrangement joins TRBV28 to TRBJ1-6; 7 bases line up with TRBD1. V was clipped by 10 bases and J by 7 bases; unmatched bases: 7. The CDR3 is 13 amino acids. Germline V lookup: CDR1 MDHEN, CDR2 SYDVKM. CDR3: CAISTGQNSPLHF. The CDR3 coding sequence is TGTGCCATATCGACAGGGCAAAATTCACCCCTCCACTTT.

This clonotype was observed at least ten times. The J gene is TRBJ2-1, the V gene TRBV11-3; TRBD2 is a possible D gene (5 bases). Germline values: CDR1 SGHNT, CDR2 YENEEA. This CDR3 is 13 amino acids long. The V gene lost 5 bases and the J gene lost 3 bases, with 8 bases spanning the gap. The CDR3 DNA follows: TGTGCCAGCAGCCCCGGACTCTACAATGAGCAGTTCTTC. Its translation: CASSPGLYNEQFF.

The genes are TRBV20-1 and TRBJ1-2; TRBD1 agrees at 8 bases. This CDR3 region has 15 residues. V shed 6 bases and J 1 base; nucleotides not matched to a gene: 10. The germline CDR1 and CDR2 sequences are DFQATT and SNEGSKA (reference sequence). CDR3 loop: CSANARDRNNYGYTF. The CDR3 DNA is TGCAGTGCGAACGCCCGGGACAGGAATAACTATGGCTACACCTTC.

This clonotype is medium-sized in the sample. V gene TRBV6-1 combines with J gene TRBJ1-5, with D possibly being TRBD1 (5 bases). CDR1 is MNHNS and CDR2 is SASEGT in the germline V gene. V was cut by 0 bases and J by 6 bases, with 12 bases left in between. The length of the CDR3 is 15 residues. The CDR3 DNA reads as TGTGCCAGCAGTGAAGCGCTTCGGGGGAGTCAGCCCCAGCATTTT. It translates to CASSEALRGSQPQHF.

A few counts support this clonotype. This chain uses TRBV5-4 with TRBJ2-1, with unresolved D. The CDR3 length is 14 residues. V dropped 0 bases and J dropped 4 bases, with 8 bases sitting between them. The germline V gene has CDR1 SGHNT and CDR2 YYREEE (reference sequence). CDR3 loop: CASSLGNRYNEQFF. The DNA for the CDR3 is TGTGCCAGCAGCTTGGGAAACAGATACAATGAGCAGTTCTTC.

This clonotype was recorded at least ten times. The genes are TRBV7-9 and TRBJ2-7; TRBD1 aligns across 8 bases. The V segment lost 4 bases and the J segment 5 bases; nucleotides outside the gene matches: 7. The V gene's germline CDR1 is SEHNR and CDR2 FQNEAQ (reference sequence). This CDR3 comprises 14 residues. The DNA for the CDR3 is TGTGCCAGCAGCTCACCCGGGACAGGCAACGAGCAGTACTTC. Its translation: CASSSPGTGNEQYF.

The chain couples TRBV20-1 to TRBJ2-2; 11 positions agree with TRBD2. The J segment lost 5 bases and the V segment lost 6 bases, leaving 5 bases of the junction unmatched. CDR3 length: 14 residues. Per the germline V gene, CDR1 is DFQATT and CDR2 is SNEGSKA (reference sequence). The CDR3 sequence: CSASGTSGTGELFF. CDR3 nucleotides: TGCAGTGCCTCCGGGACTAGCGGAACCGGGGAGCTGTTTTTT.

In this sample, this clonotype turned up a few times. The chain employs TRBV6-2 or TRBV6-3 and TRBJ2-2; maybe TRBD1 (5 bases). Germline values: CDR1 MNHEY, CDR2 SVGEGT. V was shortened by 2 bases and J by 6 bases, with 19 bases between the two germline ends. The CDR3 contains 17 residues. Written as DNA, the CDR3 is TGTGCCAGCAGTTACGTCGGACAACGTCCCGCTCCCGGGGAGCTGTTTTTT. Residues: CASSYVGQRPAPGELFF.

Many counts were recorded for this clonotype. The CDR3 spells CASKEDDTGELFF. The CDR3 nucleotides are TGTGCCAGTAAGGAGGATGACACCGGGGAGCTGTTTTTT. V gene TRBV19 combines with J gene TRBJ2-2, with a tentative D call TRBD2 (5 bases). Germline CDR1 reads LNHDA; CDR2 reads SQIVND (reference sequence). Trimming removed 7 bases from V and 3 bases from J, with 9 bases in between. This CDR3 is built from 13 residues.

The rearrangement links TRBV5-1 to TRBJ2-5; D might be TRBD2 (6 bases). CDR1 and CDR2 (germline): SGHRS, YFSETQ. Trimming shortened V by 0 bases and J by 3 bases, and 12 bases separated the two germline ends. There are 15 residues in the CDR3. DNA of the CDR3: TGCGCCAGCAGCTTGGTGGTGGGCGGGAAAGAGACCCAGTACTTC. Translation gives CASSLVVGGKETQYF.

This clonotype was picked up many times. The genes are TRBV6-2 or TRBV6-3 and TRBJ1-5; TRBD1 is a possible D gene (6 bases). CDR1 MNHEY and CDR2 SVGEGT come from the germline V gene. Trimming took off 7 bases at V and 2 bases at J, with 12 bases between the two ends. This CDR3 comprises 14 residues. In DNA, the CDR3 is TGTGCCAGCACTCAGGGGACGGGCAATCAGCCCCAGCATTTT. This encodes CASTQGTGNQPQHF.

The chain has TRBV7-6 and TRBJ1-1; D is unclear. The CDR3 length is 14 residues. Germline assignment: CDR1 SGHVS and CDR2 FNYEAQ. V was pared by 7 bases and J by 4 bases, with 16 bases between. CDR3 nucleotide sequence: TGTGCCAGCATGACGGGAACTTGGGGCACTGAAGCTTTCTTT. Its translation: CASMTGTWGTEAFF.

This clonotype was counted between two and nine times. The V gene is TRBV27, the J gene TRBJ2-2; D ambiguous. V was shortened by 6 bases and J by 3 bases, with 2 bases between the two germline ends. The CDR3 contains 11 residues. Germline lookup yields CDR1 MNHEY and CDR2 SMNVEV (reference sequence). The CDR3 sequence: CASRDTGELFF. The DNA of the CDR3 is TGTGCCAGCAGGGACACCGGGGAGCTGTTTTTT.